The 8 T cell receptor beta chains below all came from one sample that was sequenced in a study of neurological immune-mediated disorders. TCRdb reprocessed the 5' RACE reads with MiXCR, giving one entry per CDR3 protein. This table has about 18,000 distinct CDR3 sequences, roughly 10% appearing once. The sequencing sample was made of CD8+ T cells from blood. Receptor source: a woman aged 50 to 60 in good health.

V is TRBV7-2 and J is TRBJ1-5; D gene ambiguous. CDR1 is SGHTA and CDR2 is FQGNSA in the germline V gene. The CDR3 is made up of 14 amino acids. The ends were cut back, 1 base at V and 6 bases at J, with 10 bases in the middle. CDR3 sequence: CASSLGRRVQPQHF. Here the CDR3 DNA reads TGTGCCAGCAGCTTAGGCAGGAGGGTTCAGCCCCAGCATTTT.

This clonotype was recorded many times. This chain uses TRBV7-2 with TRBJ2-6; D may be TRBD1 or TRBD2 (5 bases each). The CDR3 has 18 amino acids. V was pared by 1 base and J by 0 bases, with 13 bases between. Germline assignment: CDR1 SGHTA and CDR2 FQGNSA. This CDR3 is CASSLVSRDGSGANVLTF. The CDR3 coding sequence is TGTGCCAGCAGCTTAGTTTCCAGGGACGGCTCTGGGGCCAACGTCCTGACTTTC.

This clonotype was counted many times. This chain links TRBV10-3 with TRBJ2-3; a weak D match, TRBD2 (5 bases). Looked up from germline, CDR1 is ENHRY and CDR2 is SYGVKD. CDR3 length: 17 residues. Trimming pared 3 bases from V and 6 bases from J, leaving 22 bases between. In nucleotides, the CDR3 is TGTGCCATCAGTGACTCCACTAGAGGCACACACACTGATACGCAGTATTTT. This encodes CAISDSTRGTHTDTQYF.

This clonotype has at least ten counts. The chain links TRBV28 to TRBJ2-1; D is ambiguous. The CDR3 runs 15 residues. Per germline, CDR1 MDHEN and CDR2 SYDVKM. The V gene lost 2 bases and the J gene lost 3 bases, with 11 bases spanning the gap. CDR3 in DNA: TGTGCCAGCAGTTTAGGGATACGGGTCTACAATGAGCAGTTCTTC. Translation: CASSLGIRVYNEQFF. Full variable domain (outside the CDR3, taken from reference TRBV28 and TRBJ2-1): DVKVTQSSRYLVKRTGEKVFLECVQDMDHENMFWYRQDPGLGLRLIYFSYDVKMKEKGDIPEGYSVSREKKERFSLILESASTNQTSMYLCASSLGIRVYNEQFFGPGTRLTVL.

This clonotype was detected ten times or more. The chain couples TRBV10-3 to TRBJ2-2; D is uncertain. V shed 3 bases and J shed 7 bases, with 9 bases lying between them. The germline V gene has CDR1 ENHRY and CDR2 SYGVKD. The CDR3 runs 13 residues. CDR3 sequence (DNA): TGTGCCATCAGTGAAGACGGGTACGGGGAGCTGTTTTTT. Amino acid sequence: CAISEDGYGELFF.

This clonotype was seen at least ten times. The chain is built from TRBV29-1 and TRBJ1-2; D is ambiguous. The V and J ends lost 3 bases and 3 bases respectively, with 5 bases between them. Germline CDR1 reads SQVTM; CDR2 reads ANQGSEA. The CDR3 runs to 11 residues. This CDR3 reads CSVDSHYGYTF. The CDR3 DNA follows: TGCAGCGTTGATTCCCACTATGGCTACACCTTC.

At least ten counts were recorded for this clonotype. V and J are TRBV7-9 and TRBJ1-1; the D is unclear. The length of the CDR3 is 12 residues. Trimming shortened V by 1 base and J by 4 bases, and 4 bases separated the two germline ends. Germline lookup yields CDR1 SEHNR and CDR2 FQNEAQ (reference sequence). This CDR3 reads CASSLGSTEAFF. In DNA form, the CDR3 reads TGTGCCAGCAGCTTAGGGTCCACTGAAGCTTTCTTT.

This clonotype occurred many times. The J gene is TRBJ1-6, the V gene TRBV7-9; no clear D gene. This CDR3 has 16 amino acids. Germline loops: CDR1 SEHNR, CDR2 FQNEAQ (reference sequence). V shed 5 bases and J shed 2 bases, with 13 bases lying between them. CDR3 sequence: CASSPPAGPYNSPLHF. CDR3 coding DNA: TGTGCCAGCAGCCCCCCCGCGGGTCCCTATAATTCACCCCTCCACTTT.